This T cell receptor (beta chain) was identified in a study of T cells in women clearing cervical HPV infection. The overall study: Controls' single incident HPV16 infection cleared within 12 months without precancer.

Concerning this clone: Its antigen remains unidentified. Coverage ceases 3 residues before the CDR3 finishes, and the germline J gene fills in the end.

Findings and limits, study-wide: Cases and controls were distinguished at AUC approximately 0.8 by richness and V genes. TRBV6-7 abundance was lower in cases than controls (roughly 0.11% versus 0.16%).

V trimming: 3 bases; J trimming: 8 bases; junction bases outside the gene matches: 1. There are 13 residues in the CDR3. Germline V gene lookup returns CDR1 DFQATT and CDR2 SNEGSKA (reference sequence). Average input was approximately 1,200 ng genomic DNA for immunoSEQ TCR beta CDR3 amplification. Using immunoSEQ multiplex PCR, the repertoire was profiled, and TCRdb retains in-frame clones only, with some absent. Its table records 31,000 or so clones. The clonotype originates from a woman between 18 and 75 years old with a cervical HPV16 infection that either progressed to CIN3+ or cleared (not recorded which). Sequences were obtained from blood buffy coat. The chain employs TRBV20-1 and TRBJ2-1, with 13 bases identical to TRBD2. The part of the CDR3 DNA that was read is TGCAGTGCTAGTACTAGCGGGAGGGATGAG. Amino acids: CSASTSGRDE. The CDR3, in full, reads CSASTSGRDEQFF.